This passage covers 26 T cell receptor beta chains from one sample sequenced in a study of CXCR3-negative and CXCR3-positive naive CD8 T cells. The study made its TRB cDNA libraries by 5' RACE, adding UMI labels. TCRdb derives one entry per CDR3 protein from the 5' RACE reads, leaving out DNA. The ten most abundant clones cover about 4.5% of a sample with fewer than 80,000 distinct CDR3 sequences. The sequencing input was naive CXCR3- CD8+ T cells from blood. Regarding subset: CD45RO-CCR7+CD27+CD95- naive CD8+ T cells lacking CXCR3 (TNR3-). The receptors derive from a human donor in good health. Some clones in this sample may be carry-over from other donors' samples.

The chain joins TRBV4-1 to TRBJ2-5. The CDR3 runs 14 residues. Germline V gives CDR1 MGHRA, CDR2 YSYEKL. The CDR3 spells CASSPTAIQETQYF.

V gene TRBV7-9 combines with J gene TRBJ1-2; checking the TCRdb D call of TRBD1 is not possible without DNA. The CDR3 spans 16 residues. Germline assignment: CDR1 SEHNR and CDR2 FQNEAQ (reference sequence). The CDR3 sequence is CASSSSRDRAGYGYTF. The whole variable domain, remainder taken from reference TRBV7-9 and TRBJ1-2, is DTGVSQNPRHKITKRGQNVTFRCDPISEHNRLYWYRQTLGQGPEFLTYFQNEAQLEKSRLLSDRFSAERPKGSFSTLEIQRTEQGDSAMYLCASSSSRDRAGYGYTFGSGTRLTVV.

The CDR3 loop reads CASSLGLESYQPQHF. The chain combines TRBV19 with TRBJ1-5. This CDR3 has 15 amino acids. The V gene's germline CDR1 is LNHDA and CDR2 SQIVND (reference sequence).

The CDR3 loop reads CSVERRGQGTDTQYF. The rearrangement uses TRBV29-1 and TRBJ2-3; TCRdb names TRBD1, which stays unverified in the absence of DNA. This CDR3 is 15 amino acids long. Germline V lookup: CDR1 SQVTM, CDR2 ANQGSEA.

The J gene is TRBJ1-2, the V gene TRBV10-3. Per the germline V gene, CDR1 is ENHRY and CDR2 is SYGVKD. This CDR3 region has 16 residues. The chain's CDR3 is CAISESTRIDFYGYTF.

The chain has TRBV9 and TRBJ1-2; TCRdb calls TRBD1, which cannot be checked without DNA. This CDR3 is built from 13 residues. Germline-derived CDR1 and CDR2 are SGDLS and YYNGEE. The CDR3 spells CASSSLGIYGYTF.

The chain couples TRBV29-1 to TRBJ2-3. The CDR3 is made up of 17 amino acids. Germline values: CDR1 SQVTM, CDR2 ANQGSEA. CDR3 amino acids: CSVEDLRTTPSTDTQYF.

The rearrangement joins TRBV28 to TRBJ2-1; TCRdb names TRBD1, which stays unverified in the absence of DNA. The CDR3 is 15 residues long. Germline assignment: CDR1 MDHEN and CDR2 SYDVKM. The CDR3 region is CASSFRGPTINEQFF.

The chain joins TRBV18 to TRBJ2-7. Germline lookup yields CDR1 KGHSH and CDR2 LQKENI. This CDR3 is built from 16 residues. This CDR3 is CASSPAGQLSSYEQYF.

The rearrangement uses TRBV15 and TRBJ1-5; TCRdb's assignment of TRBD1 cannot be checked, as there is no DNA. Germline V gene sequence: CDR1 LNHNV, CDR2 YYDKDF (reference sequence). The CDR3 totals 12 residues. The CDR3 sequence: CATSAGNQPQHF. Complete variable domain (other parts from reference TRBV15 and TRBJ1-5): DAMVIQNPRYQVTQFGKPVTLSCSQTLNHNVMYWYQQKSSQAPKLLFHYYDKDFNNEADTPDNFQSRRPNTSFCFLDIRSPGLGDTAMYLCATSAGNQPQHFGDGTRLSIL.

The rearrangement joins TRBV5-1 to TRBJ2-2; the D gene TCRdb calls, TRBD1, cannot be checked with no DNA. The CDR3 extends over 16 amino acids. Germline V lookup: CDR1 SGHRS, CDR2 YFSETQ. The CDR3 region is CASSLFLQGIAGELFF.

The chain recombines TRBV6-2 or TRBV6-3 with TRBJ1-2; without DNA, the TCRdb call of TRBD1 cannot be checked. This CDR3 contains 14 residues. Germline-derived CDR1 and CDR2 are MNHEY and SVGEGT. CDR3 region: CASSGSGTYYGYTF.

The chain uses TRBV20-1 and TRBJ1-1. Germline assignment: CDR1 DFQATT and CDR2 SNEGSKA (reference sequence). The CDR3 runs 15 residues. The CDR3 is CSARDYYSQNTEAFF.

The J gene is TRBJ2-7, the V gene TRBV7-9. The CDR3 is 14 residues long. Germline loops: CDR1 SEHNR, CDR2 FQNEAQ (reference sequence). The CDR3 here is CASSLAASTYEQYF.

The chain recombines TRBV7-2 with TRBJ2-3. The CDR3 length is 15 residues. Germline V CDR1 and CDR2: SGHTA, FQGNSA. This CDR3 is CASSFAWGVTDTQYF.

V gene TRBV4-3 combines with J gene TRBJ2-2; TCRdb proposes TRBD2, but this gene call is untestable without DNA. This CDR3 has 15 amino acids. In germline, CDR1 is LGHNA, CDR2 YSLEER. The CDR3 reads CASSRKASETGELFF.

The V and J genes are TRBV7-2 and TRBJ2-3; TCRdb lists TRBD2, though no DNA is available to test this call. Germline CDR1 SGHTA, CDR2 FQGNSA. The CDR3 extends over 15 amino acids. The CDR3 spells CASSARGLAVDTQYF.

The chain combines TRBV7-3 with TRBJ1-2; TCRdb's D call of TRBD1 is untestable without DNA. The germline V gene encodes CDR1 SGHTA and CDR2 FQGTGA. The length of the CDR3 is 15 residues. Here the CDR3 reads CASSAQGHPSYGYTF.

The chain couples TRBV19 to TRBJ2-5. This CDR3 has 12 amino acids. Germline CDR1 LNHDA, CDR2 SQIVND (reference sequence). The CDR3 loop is CASSIDPETQYF.

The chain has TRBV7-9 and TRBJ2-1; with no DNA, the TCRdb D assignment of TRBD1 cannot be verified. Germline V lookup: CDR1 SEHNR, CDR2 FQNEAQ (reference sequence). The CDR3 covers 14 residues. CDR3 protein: CASSPTGQNNEQFF.

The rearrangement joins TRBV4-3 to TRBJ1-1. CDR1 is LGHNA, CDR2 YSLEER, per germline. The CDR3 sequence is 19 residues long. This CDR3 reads CASSQDIAQTLNMNTEAFF.

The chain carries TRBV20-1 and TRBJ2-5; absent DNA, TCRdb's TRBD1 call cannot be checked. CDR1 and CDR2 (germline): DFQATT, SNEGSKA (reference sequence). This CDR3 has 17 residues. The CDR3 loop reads CSARDKIRDRGPETQYF.

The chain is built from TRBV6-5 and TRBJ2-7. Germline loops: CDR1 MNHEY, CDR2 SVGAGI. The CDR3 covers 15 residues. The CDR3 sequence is CASSYVSGSSYEQYF.

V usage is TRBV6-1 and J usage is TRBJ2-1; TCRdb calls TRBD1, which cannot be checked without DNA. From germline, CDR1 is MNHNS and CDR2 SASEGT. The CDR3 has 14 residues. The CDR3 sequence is CASSPGQGYWKQFF.

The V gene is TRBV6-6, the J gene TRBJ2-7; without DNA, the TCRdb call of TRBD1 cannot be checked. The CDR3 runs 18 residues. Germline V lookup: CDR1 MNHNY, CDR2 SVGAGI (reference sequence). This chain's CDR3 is CASSYRDTGSTLSYEQYF.

The CDR3: CASSEGPADTQYF. The V gene is TRBV2, the J gene TRBJ2-3; lacking DNA, the TRBD1 call made by TCRdb goes unchecked. The CDR3 sequence is 13 residues long. The V gene's germline CDR1 is SNHLY and CDR2 FYNNEI.